This T cell receptor beta chain was identified during a study of early T cells in non-severe SARS-CoV-2 infection (dated by TCRdb to about 2021). For context, the study as a whole: Because TCR sequencing relied on bulk RNA taken from unsorted whole blood, pairing of alpha and beta chains was not possible.

This clonotype was detected ten times or more. Which antigen it targets is not known. There are no base qualities to consult, and no much larger clone falls within one base. This was a case-control study nested in a cohort of healthcare workers in London, UK, who had nasopharyngeal swab PCR tests and blood samples taken every week. Between 23 and 31 March 2020, the week of the UK lockdown, healthcare workers were enrolled and then followed up weekly for as long as 16 weeks. Results the study describes overall, beyond this receptor: VDJdb matching was skewed toward anti-spike CD8 responses and likely underestimated virus-specific expansions, missing private and CD4 specificities.

Library preparation was by 5' RACE. Sequenced on a NextSeq 500. Unique molecular identifiers were attached to individual cDNA molecules in the TCR library protocol so that sequencing error and PCR bias could be corrected. Both TCR alpha and beta chains were sequenced, and tight co-correlation was observed between alpha and beta sequence abundances in each sample. The paper's data handling went like this. V gene, J gene and CDR3 annotation of TCR sequences was performed with Decombinator V4. Expanded TCRs were defined as changing significantly between any two time points under a Poisson model with p below 0.0001. TCR abundances were normalised to the total number of TCRs sequenced per sample and expressed as counts per million. TRAV1-2 paired with TRAJ12, TRAJ20 or TRAJ33 defined MAIT TCRs, while TRAV10 paired with TRAJ18 defined iNKT TCRs. VDJdb, accessed on 1 November 2021, was searched for TCRs annotated for CMV, EBV and SARS-CoV-2, and TCRs annotated for more than one antigen were excluded. Using fastp trimming at Q25 and MiXCR clonotype assembly, TCRdb reanalyzed the public sequencing data and kept in-frame beta chains. Identical CDR3 proteins give one entry, which carries the most common genes and DNA. For this entry, the V and J calls and clone size follow TCRdb and not the study's own pipeline. Here the sample has tens of thousands of distinct CDR3 sequences; roughly a tenth occur a single time. Jointly, the top ten make up 8.5% to 9.5% of the sample.

The CDR3 covers 15 residues, taking in both the cysteine and the phenylalanine. Only the CDR3 part of the read is kept: 45 bases, read in frame from the first base. Trimming leaves V shorter by 0 bases and J shorter by 3 bases, with the junction holding 3 bases beyond the gene matches. The germline V gene yields LGHNA for CDR1 and YNFKEQ for CDR2. The clonotype was recovered from an adult who was a healthcare worker with PCR-confirmed SARS-CoV-2 infection or an uninfected control (not recorded which). Sequencing was carried out using whole blood. The rearrangement joined TRBV4-2 to TRBJ2-7; 9 nucleotides in the junction match TRBD2. The DNA reads TGTGCCAGCAGCCAAGAGGCTAGCGGGAACTACGAGCAGTACTTC. Its protein is CASSQEASGNYEQYF.